These 15 T cell receptor beta chains came from one sample sequenced in a study of cytomegalovirus exposure and HLA in healthy donors. PCR employed 60 Vbeta and 13 Jbeta primers. Measured with immunoSEQ multiplex PCR; TCRdb has only the in-frame clones, and not every one. The sample yields 150,000 to 200,000 clones, around 82% seen once. The sequencing input was PBMCs. Every receptor here comes from a man aged 40-55 years in good health and CMV-seronegative.

The J gene is TRBJ1-1, the V gene TRBV6-5, with 7 bases matching TRBD1. V trimming: 6 bases; J trimming: 10 bases; junction bases outside the gene matches: 14. Per the germline V gene, CDR1 is MNHEY and CDR2 is SVGAGI. The CDR3 is 14 residues long. The CDR3 loop is CASRAGDRAKGAFF. The DNA for the CDR3 is TGTGCCAGCAGGGCCGGCGACAGGGCGAAGGGAGCTTTCTTT.

The chain employs TRBV19 and TRBJ1-2; 10 bases fit TRBD1. The CDR3 has 15 residues. Trimming cost V 4 bases and J 3 bases; bases outside gene matches: 5. The germline gives CDR1 LNHDA, CDR2 SQIVND (reference sequence). CDR3 sequence: CASSTTGTGDYGYTF. The CDR3 DNA sequence: TGTGCCAGTAGTACAACCGGGACAGGGGACTATGGCTACACCTTC.

The chain combines TRBV30 with TRBJ1-2, with 8 bases aligning to TRBD1. The germline V gene encodes CDR1 GTSNPN and CDR2 SVGIG (reference sequence). The CDR3 sequence is 11 residues long. V dropped 4 bases and J dropped 7; count of bases not matched to a gene: 2. CDR3 DNA sequence: TGTGCCTGGACAGGGGGCTCTGGCTACACCTTC. Residues: CAWTGGSGYTF.

The CDR3 sequence is CASSYSGGKNSPLHF. For the CDR3, the DNA is TGTGCCAGCAGTTACTCGGGGGGGAAAAATTCACCCCTCCACTTT. The J gene is TRBJ1-6, the V gene TRBV6-5; a weak D match, TRBD1 (5 bases). V lost 0 bases, J lost 7 bases, and 10 bases lay in between. Germline CDR1 reads MNHEY; CDR2 reads SVGAGI. The CDR3 has 15 amino acids.

This clone was observed a handful of times. The chain has TRBV5-4 and TRBJ2-7; 7 positions agree with TRBD1. This CDR3 region has 14 residues. The germline gives CDR1 SGHNT, CDR2 YYREEE (reference sequence). The V and J ends lost 5 bases and 1 base, in that order; junction bases with no gene match: 6. In DNA form, the CDR3 reads TGTGCCAGCAGTAGAGAGGACAGGTCCTACGAGCAGTACTTC. It is translated as CASSREDRSYEQYF.

V gene TRBV7-2 combines with J gene TRBJ2-2, with no clear D. The germline V gene encodes CDR1 SGHTA and CDR2 FQGNSA. The ends were cut back, 4 bases at V and 8 bases at J, with 8 bases in the middle. This CDR3 has 12 amino acids. CDR3: CASSSVEGELFF. The CDR3 DNA reads as TGTGCCAGCAGCTCCGTTGAGGGGGAGCTGTTTTTT. Drawing the rest from reference TRBV7-2 and TRBJ2-2, the complete variable domain is GAGVSQSPSNKVTEKGKDVELRCDPISGHTALYWYRQSLGQGLEFLIYFQGNSAPDKSGLPSDRFSAERTGGSVSTLTIQRTQQEDSAVYLCASSSVEGELFFGEGSRLTVL.

This clone appeared a few times. The chain has TRBV5-1 and TRBJ1-1; 9 bases fit TRBD1. This CDR3 region has 15 residues. Germline CDR1 reads SGHRS; CDR2 reads YFSETQ. V lost 4 bases and J lost 0; bases outside the gene matches: 4. Written as DNA, the CDR3 is TGCGCCAGCAGCGCCGGACAGGGGTTGAACACTGAAGCTTTCTTT. It translates to CASSAGQGLNTEAFF.

This rearrangement joins TRBV30 to TRBJ1-2, with unresolved D. Trimming removed 7 bases from V and 7 bases from J, with 19 bases in between. Per germline, CDR1 GTSNPN and CDR2 SVGIG (reference sequence). The CDR3 is made up of 13 amino acids. CDR3 sequence: CAFGEAAFFGYTF. CDR3 nucleotides: TGTGCCTTCGGGGAGGCAGCTTTTTTTGGCTACACCTTC. The full variable domain, its missing parts supplied by reference TRBV30 and TRBJ1-2, is SQTIHQWPATLVQPVGSPLSLECTVEGTSNPNLYWYRQAAGRGLQLLFYSVGIGQISSEVPQNLSASRPQDRQFILSSKKLLLSDSGFYLCAFGEAAFFGYTFGSGTRLTVV.

The CDR3 here is CASSDSTEAFF. CDR3 DNA: TGTGCCAGCTCGGACAGCACTGAAGCTTTCTTT. The chain joins TRBV18 to TRBJ1-1; a possible D gene is TRBD1 (6 bases). CDR3 size: 11 residues. V shed 6 bases and J shed 4 bases, with 6 bases lying between them. CDR1 and CDR2 from the germline V gene are KGHSH and LQKENI.

This clone came up a few times. This chain joins TRBV12-5 and TRBJ1-2; 7 positions agree with TRBD1. The germline V gene encodes CDR1 LGHNT and CDR2 FRNRAP. The J segment lost 0 bases and the V segment lost 6 bases, leaving 4 bases of the junction unmatched. The CDR3 has 14 amino acids. Here the CDR3 reads CASGGTAANYGYTF. CDR3 in DNA: TGTGCTAGTGGCGGGACAGCAGCTAACTATGGCTACACCTTC.

The chain has TRBV25-1 and TRBJ2-1; 9 bases line up with TRBD2. The CDR3 extends over 15 amino acids. In germline, CDR1 is MGHDK, CDR2 SYGVNS. V lost 6 bases to trimming and J lost 4 bases; unmatched junction nucleotides: 7. In nucleotides, the CDR3 is TGTGCCAGCAGGGGGGCGGGGGGGCTTTACAATGAGCAGTTCTTC. It specifies CASRGAGGLYNEQFF.

The chain uses TRBV7-2 and TRBJ2-7; TRBD1 is a possible D gene (5 bases). The CDR3 spans 14 residues. Germline V gene lookup returns CDR1 SGHTA and CDR2 FQGNSA. Trimming removed 1 base at V and 4 bases at J, with 11 bases between. The CDR3 nucleotides are TGTGCCAGCAGCTTAGAGGGGTGGGCTTACGAGCAGTACTTC. It codes for CASSLEGWAYEQYF.

This chain uses TRBV6-5 with TRBJ2-7, with TRBD2 matching 8 bases. The germline V gene has CDR1 MNHEY and CDR2 SVGAGI. This CDR3 contains 15 residues. After removal of 6 bases from V and 10 bases from J, the junction contained 17 bases not matched to a gene. The CDR3 bases are TGTGCCAGCAGAAAAGTAGCGGGGCAGTCGGGTAATCAGTACTTC. This codes for CASRKVAGQSGNQYF.

The chain combines TRBV5-1 with TRBJ2-6, with TRBD1 matching over 8 bases. The CDR3 is 16 amino acids. V lost 3 bases and J lost 2; bases outside the gene matches: 4. Germline V lookup: CDR1 SGHRS, CDR2 YFSETQ. The CDR3 DNA is TGCGCCAGCAGCTCCCAGGGGGCCACTGGGGCCAACGTCCTGACTTTC. Translation gives CASSSQGATGANVLTF.

In its sample, this clone was seen a few times. The rearrangement uses TRBV18 and TRBJ1-4, with D perhaps TRBD1 (5 bases). The CDR3 has 15 amino acids. Deletions cut 2 bases from V and 8 bases from J, with 15 bases between. Germline CDR1 reads KGHSH; CDR2 reads LQKENI. The CDR3 nucleotides read TGTGCCAGCTCACCAGCAGAGGACAAGGGGGAAAAACTGTTTTTT. Its translation: CASSPAEDKGEKLFF. Combining the CDR3 with reference TRBV18 and TRBJ1-4 gives the whole variable domain NAGVMQNPRHLVRRRGQEARLRCSPMKGHSHVYWYRQLPEEGLKFMVYLQKENIIDESGMPKERFSAEFPKEGPSILRIQQVVRGDSAAYFCASSPAEDKGEKLFFGSGTQLSVL.